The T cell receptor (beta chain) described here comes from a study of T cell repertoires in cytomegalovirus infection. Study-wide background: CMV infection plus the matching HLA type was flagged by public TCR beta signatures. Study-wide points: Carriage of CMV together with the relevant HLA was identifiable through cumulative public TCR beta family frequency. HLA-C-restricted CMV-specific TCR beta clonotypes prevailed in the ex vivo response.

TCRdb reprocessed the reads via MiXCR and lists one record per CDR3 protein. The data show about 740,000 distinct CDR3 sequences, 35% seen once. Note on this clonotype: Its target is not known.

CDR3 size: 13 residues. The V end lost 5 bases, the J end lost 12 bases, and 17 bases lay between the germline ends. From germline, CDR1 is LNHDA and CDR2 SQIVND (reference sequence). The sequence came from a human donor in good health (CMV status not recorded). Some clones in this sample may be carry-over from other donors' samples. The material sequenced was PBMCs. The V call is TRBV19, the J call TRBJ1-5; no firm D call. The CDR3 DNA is TGTGCCAGTAGTTTCAAGCGGCTTTCTCTCCAGCATTTT. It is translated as CASSFKRLSLQHF.